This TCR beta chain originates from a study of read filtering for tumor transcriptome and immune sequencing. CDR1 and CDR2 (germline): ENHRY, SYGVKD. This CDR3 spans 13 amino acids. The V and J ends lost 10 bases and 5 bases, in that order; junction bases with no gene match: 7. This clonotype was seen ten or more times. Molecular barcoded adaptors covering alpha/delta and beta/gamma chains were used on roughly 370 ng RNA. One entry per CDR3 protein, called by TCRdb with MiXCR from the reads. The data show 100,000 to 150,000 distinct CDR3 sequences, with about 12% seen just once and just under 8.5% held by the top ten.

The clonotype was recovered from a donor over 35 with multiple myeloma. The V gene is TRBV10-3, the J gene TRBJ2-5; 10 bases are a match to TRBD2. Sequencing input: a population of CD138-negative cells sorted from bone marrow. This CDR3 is CATGSGGVETQYF. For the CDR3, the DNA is TGTGCCACCGGAAGCGGGGGGGTGGAGACCCAGTACTTC.